This T cell receptor (beta chain) derives from a study of CD8 T cells in ankylosing spondylitis. General observations from the study: Disease-linked clones bore a CD8+ phenotype, appearing relatively rarely in peripheral blood. What seemed typical of ankylosing spondylitis blood was a TCR beta motif built from several highly homologous variants.

TCRdb reprocessed the 5' RACE reads with MiXCR, giving one entry per CDR3 protein. The sample lists a few hundred thousand distinct CDR3 sequences; 20% to 25% were seen once. In this sample, this clonotype turned up a few times. Its matching antigen is unknown. The CDR3 has 17 residues. V lost 0 bases and J lost 3; bases outside the gene matches: 9. Sample: blood, either unsorted or a sorted T cell fraction (not recorded which). This chain connects TRBV12-3 or TRBV12-4 to TRBJ2-3; 7 positions agree with TRBD2. This sequence originates from a male donor with ankylosing spondylitis. CDR3 sequence reads: CASSLAMTSRETDTQYF. The CDR3 nucleotides are TGTGCCAGCAGTTTAGCGATGACTAGCAGGGAGACAGATACGCAGTATTTT.